This T cell receptor beta chain was found in a study of cytomegalovirus exposure and HLA in healthy donors. Points from the study as a whole: Reports indicated that the classifier achieved high specificity and sensitivity in diagnosing cytomegalovirus status.

Profiling relied on immunoSEQ multiplex PCR, and the TCRdb table lists in-frame clones only, not all of them. The sample lists 80,000 to 95,000 clones, about 94% occurring once. For this clone: Its antigen is undetermined.

This clonotype originated in a woman in her thirties in good health and CMV-seropositive. Sequences were obtained from PBMCs.

The CDR3 coding sequence is TGTGCCAGCAGCTTGGGGCGGGGGGAGGCGACAGATACGCAGTATTTT. Its translation is CASSLGRGEATDTQYF. This chain uses TRBV5-5 with TRBJ2-3, with 8 nucleotides matching TRBD2. J gave up 3 bases and V 0 bases, and 6 bases lay outside the gene matches. CDR1 SGHKS and CDR2 YYEKEE come from the germline V gene (reference sequence). This CDR3 comprises 16 residues.